The 17 T cell receptor beta chains below come from one sample, sequenced in a study of CD8 T cells in ankylosing spondylitis. No antigen is known for these receptors. General study results and limits: Ankylosing spondylitis blood appeared to carry a characteristic TCR beta motif of roughly eight highly homologous variants.

TCRdb re-analysed the 5' RACE reads in MiXCR, keeping a single row per CDR3 protein. In the table there are approximately 500,000 distinct CDR3 sequences, 9.5% to 15% of which are singletons. Sequences were obtained from blood, either unsorted or a sorted T cell fraction (not recorded which). Receptor source: a male donor with ankylosing spondylitis.

This clonotype came up a few times. The gene calls are TRBV10-2 and TRBJ1-6; TRBD1 matches 9 bases. V lost 3 bases to trimming and J lost 0 bases; unmatched junction nucleotides: 9. This CDR3 region has 19 residues. Per the germline V gene, CDR1 is WSHSY and CDR2 is SAAADI. CDR3 protein: CASSEEFTDRGSYNSPLHF. The CDR3 nucleotides are TGCGCCAGCAGTGAAGAGTTTACGGACAGGGGCTCCTATAATTCACCCCTCCACTTT.

This clonotype was seen more than once but under ten times. This chain links TRBV7-2 with TRBJ2-2; possible D gene TRBD1, 7 bases. Trimming cost V 10 bases and J 2 bases, with 14 bases left between them. Germline V gives CDR1 SGHTA, CDR2 FQGNSA. The CDR3 has 14 amino acids. The CDR3 bases are TGTGCCACTTCCAGGGGGACTAACACCGGGGAGCTGTTTTTT. As protein: CATSRGTNTGELFF.

This clonotype was seen many times. The chain combines TRBV12-3 or TRBV12-4 with TRBJ1-5; 7 bases match TRBD1. The CDR3 sequence is 15 residues long. The V segment lost 5 bases and the J segment 5 bases; nucleotides outside the gene matches: 9. CDR3 in DNA: TGTGCCAGCAGTACAGGGGCCGTTGGGGATCAGCCCCAGCATTTT. Translation: CASSTGAVGDQPQHF.

The CDR3 loop reads CASSLSVSSGFEQFF. The CDR3 DNA is TGTGCCAGCAGCTTATCGGTCTCTAGCGGGTTTGAGCAGTTCTTC. This rearrangement joins TRBV7-9 to TRBJ2-1, with 8 positions matching TRBD2. Looked up from germline, CDR1 is SEHNR and CDR2 is FQNEAQ (reference sequence). Trimming took 2 bases from V and 9 from J; bases not matched to a gene: 9. The CDR3 contains 15 residues.

This clonotype was observed a handful of times. This chain uses TRBV19 with TRBJ2-1, with D uncertain. V lost 2 bases, J lost 0 bases, and 11 bases lay in between. This CDR3 is 16 amino acids long. CDR1 and CDR2 from the germline V gene are LNHDA and SQIVND (reference sequence). The CDR3 DNA reads TGTGCCAGTAGTATATTCGGGCGGAGCTCCTACAATGAGCAGTTCTTC. It translates to CASSIFGRSSYNEQFF.

This clonotype appeared many times. The chain couples TRBV11-2 to TRBJ2-2; 8 bases line up with TRBD2. This CDR3 contains 16 residues. The germline V gene encodes CDR1 SGHAT and CDR2 FQNNGV. V lost 2 bases to trimming and J lost 6 bases; unmatched junction nucleotides: 8. The CDR3 DNA sequence: TGTGCCAGCAGCTTACTGGGACTAGGATTAGCCGGGGAGCTGTTTTTT. Its translation: CASSLLGLGLAGELFF.

Ten or more counts support this clonotype. The CDR3 coding sequence is TGCAGTGCTAGAGGGGGGGCCTCAGGGCGAGATACGCAGTATTTT. Translation gives CSARGGASGRDTQYF. The chain links TRBV20-1 to TRBJ2-3; D possibly matches TRBD1 or TRBD2 (6 bases each). In germline, CDR1 is DFQATT, CDR2 SNEGSKA (reference sequence). The V end lost 1 base, the J end lost 5 bases, and 16 bases lay between the germline ends. The CDR3 totals 15 residues.

This clonotype was counted at least ten times. The chain carries TRBV20-1 and TRBJ1-1; TRBD1 matches at 9 bases. Germline loops: CDR1 DFQATT, CDR2 SNEGSKA (reference sequence). The CDR3 length is 17 residues. J gave up 4 bases and V 1 base, and 13 bases lay outside the gene matches. The DNA for the CDR3 is TGCAGTGCTAGAGTGGGGACAGGGAAAGGGCTAGGCACTGAAGCTTTCTTT. It encodes CSARVGTGKGLGTEAFF.

The chain is built from TRBV2 and TRBJ2-5; TRBD2 matches 13 bases. There are 17 residues in the CDR3. The V and J ends lost 1 base and 4 bases, in that order; junction bases with no gene match: 6. Germline CDR1 reads SNHLY; CDR2 reads FYNNEI. CDR3 sequence: CASSEGVTSGRRETQYF. CDR3 bases: TGTGCCAGCAGTGAAGGGGTGACTAGCGGGAGGAGAGAGACCCAGTACTTC.

There are a few counts of this clonotype. V is TRBV27 and J is TRBJ2-3; 9 bases align to TRBD2. Germline trimming cut 5 bases from V and 4 bases from J; bases unmatched to any gene: 10. The CDR3 has 16 amino acids. Per germline, CDR1 MNHEY and CDR2 SMNVEV (reference sequence). The CDR3 DNA sequence: TGTGCCAGCAGTCCTCAAGGGCGGGAGGGTTCAGATACGCAGTATTTT. Translation: CASSPQGREGSDTQYF.

This clonotype showed up just a few times. CDR3 sequence (DNA): TGTGCCAGCAGTTTAACAGGGGTATCCAAAAACATTCAGTACTTC. This gives the protein CASSLTGVSKNIQYF. The gene calls are TRBV28 and TRBJ2-4; 7 nucleotides line up with TRBD1. CDR1 MDHEN and CDR2 SYDVKM come from the germline V gene. The CDR3 contains 15 residues. Trimming cost V 2 bases and J 2 bases; bases outside gene matches: 3.

The genes are TRBV11-3 and TRBJ2-1; no clear D. Germline loops: CDR1 SGHNT, CDR2 YENEEA. The V and J ends lost 0 bases and 6 bases respectively, with 15 bases between them. CDR3 length equals 16 residues. The CDR3 sequence is CASSLDGPLPINEQFF. The DNA for the CDR3 is TGTGCCAGCAGCTTAGATGGCCCACTCCCCATCAATGAGCAGTTCTTC.

CDR3 nucleotide sequence: TGCGCCAGCAGCTTAAAAACCCCCACAGATACGCAGTATTTT. Its protein product is CASSLKTPTDTQYF. V and J are TRBV5-1 and TRBJ2-3; unclear D gene. CDR1 and CDR2 from the germline V gene are SGHRS and YFSETQ. V was cut by 2 bases and J by 2 bases, with 9 bases left in between. The CDR3 runs 14 residues. Supplemented by reference TRBV5-1 and TRBJ2-3, the full variable domain reads KAGVTQTPRYLIKTRGQQVTLSCSPISGHRSVSWYQQTPGQGLQFLFEYFSETQRNKGNFPGRFSGRQFSNSRSEMNVSTLELGDSALYLCASSLKTPTDTQYFGPGTRLTVL.

This clonotype appeared a few times. The CDR3 region is CATSDWLAGRYEQFF. The CDR3 DNA sequence: TGTGCCACCAGTGATTGGCTAGCGGGGCGGTATGAGCAGTTCTTC. This chain links TRBV24-1 with TRBJ2-1; 9 bases align to TRBD2. Germline CDR1 KGHDR, CDR2 SFDVKD. The CDR3 runs to 15 residues. The trim removed 2 bases at V and 8 bases at J, leaving 6 bases unmatched.

The genes are TRBV20-1 and TRBJ2-1; 7 bases are a match to TRBD2. With V trimmed by 5 bases and J by 2 bases, 6 bases remained unmatched. The CDR3 runs 14 residues. Germline V gene sequence: CDR1 DFQATT, CDR2 SNEGSKA (reference sequence). In DNA, the CDR3 is TGCAGTGCTTGGGGTAGCGGGCCCTACAATGAGCAGTTCTTC. It translates to CSAWGSGPYNEQFF.

This clonotype was recorded many times. This sequence joins TRBV21-1 and TRBJ2-1; the table's TRBD2 call for D was not verified on the DNA. TRBV21-1 is a recognized pseudogene. CDR3 size: 15 residues. The CDR3 loop is CASSKPLAAYNEQFF. CDR3 in DNA: TGTGCCAGCAGCAAACCACTAGCGGCCTACAATGAGCAGTTCTTC.

Comments on this clonotype: A much larger clone lies a single base off, so this may be a read error. V gene TRBV3-1 combines with J gene TRBJ2-7; D is unclear. Germline V gene lookup returns CDR1 LGHDT and CDR2 YNNKEL (reference sequence). The V gene lost 2 bases and the J gene lost 3 bases, with 5 bases spanning the gap. The CDR3 contains 12 residues. In DNA, the CDR3 is TGTGCCAGCAGCCAATGGGGCTACGAGCAGTACTTC. Its protein is CASSQWGYEQYF.